This T cell receptor (beta chain) appears in the sequencing data of a study of OX40 agonist ivuxolimab in advanced cancers. The germline V gene encodes CDR1 SGHRS and CDR2 YFSETQ. Germline trimming cut 7 bases from V and 4 bases from J; bases unmatched to any gene: 6. There are 14 residues in the CDR3. The method was immunoSEQ multiplex PCR; TCRdb's version includes in-frame clones alone and lacks a portion of them. The sample includes 60,000 to 80,000 clones, 65% to 90% of them seen just once. The clonotype was recovered from an adult with an advanced solid tumor such as melanoma, head and neck, liver or kidney cancer. The chain employs TRBV5-1 and TRBJ2-3; 10 nucleotides align to TRBD1. The material was CD4+ or CD8+ T cells sorted from blood, obtained in a trial of the OX40 agonist ivuxolimab. The CDR3 reads CASAPGQGADTQYF. For the CDR3, the DNA is TGCGCCAGCGCCCCCGGACAGGGGGCAGATACGCAGTATTTT.